The subject of this entry is one TCR beta chain. Its antigen is unknown. CAS ≥3, NOSPECS ≥4, moderate-to-severe activity and duration under 3 months marked donors with ophthalmopathy. Diagnosis was based on clinical symptoms, serum thyroxine, TRAb, thyroid ultrasound and orbital computed tomography. This specimen comes from a study of Graves' ophthalmopathy and Graves' hyperthyroidism. The CDR3 spans 14 residues. The V and J ends lost 0 bases and 6 bases respectively, with 12 bases between them. The germline V gene encodes CDR1 SGHRS and CDR2 YFSETQ. Overall study results and limits: Most thyroid clonotypes with frequency above 0.001 were detected in blood too. Ophthalmopathy and stable hyperthyroidism were discriminated by a 13-signature model, with roughly 90% sensitivity and nearly 84% specificity.

TCR beta CDR3 regions were amplified from RNA transcripts. First-round RT-PCR used HTBI primers; second-round multiplex PCR followed. In TCRdb, the multiplex PCR reads were re-called with MiXCR into one record per CDR3 protein. The repertoire includes 200,000 to 300,000 distinct CDR3 sequences, around 50% of them detected once, and more than 45% sits in the top ten. The sequenced sample was peripheral blood. The chain combines TRBV5-1 with TRBJ1-2; TRBD1 might be the D (6 bases). The origin of this receptor is an adult man with Graves' ophthalmopathy. The CDR3 DNA sequence: TGCGCCAGCAGCTTGGGGGGGCTCGAGAATGGCTACACCTTC. Translated: CASSLGGLENGYTF.